This T cell receptor (beta chain) was recorded in a study of blood T cells in healthy people across ages. Then a second PCR, running about 6 to 12 cycles, was carried out with a sample-barcoded 5' primer and a J-beta primer mix. TCRdb reprocessed the 5' RACE reads via MiXCR and lists one record per CDR3 protein. The table lists 1,500,000 or so distinct CDR3 sequences, 55% to 75% of them singletons. The CDR3 contains 13 residues. Germline V lookup: CDR1 SGHTA, CDR2 FQGNSA. V trimming: 6 bases; J trimming: 6 bases; junction bases outside the gene matches: 4. This clonotype originated in a man between 18 and 35 years old in good health. Sequencing was performed on blood. The chain couples TRBV7-2 to TRBJ1-2, with 10 bases identical to TRBD1. CDR3 in amino acids: CASRGQGVHGYTF. CDR3 in DNA: TGTGCCAGCAGAGGACAGGGGGTCCATGGCTACACCTTC.